The rows below give T cell receptor beta chains drawn from one sample of a study of blood T cell repertoires in COVID-19. Sequencing was performed with immunoSEQ multiplex PCR; in TCRdb, only in-frame clones are kept and a portion is missing. Among some 130,000 clones, more than 65% were seen once, and the ten largest hold about 12%. Sample: peripheral blood. The receptors were gathered from an elderly man with acute or convalescent COVID-19. Each CDR3 is given with its conserved first and last residue. The D gene is left open where the match is weak. Clone size is not always given. Where it is, it says once, few, many or a class for expanded clones.

cdr3_aa,cdr3_nt,d_call,clone_size,j_call,v_call
CASSPGAPGDQYF,TGTGCCAGCTCCCCCGGGGCCCCGGGGGACCAGTACTTC,NA,NA,TRBJ2-5,TRBV18
CASSSTISGGRGETQYF,TGTGCCAGCAGCTCGACGATTAGCGGGGGGCGGGGAGAGACCCAGTACTTC,TRBD2,NA,TRBJ2-5,TRBV7-9
CASSLATGTEAFF,TGCGCCAGCAGCTTGGCCACCGGCACTGAAGCTTTCTTT,NA,NA,TRBJ1-1,TRBV5-1
CASSDGWTGNWETQYF,TGTGCCAGCAGTGATGGGTGGACAGGGAATTGGGAGACCCAGTACTTC,TRBD1,NA,TRBJ2-5,TRBV6-1
CASSREERGQPQHF,TGTGCCAGCAGCAGAGAGGAAAGGGGTCAGCCCCAGCATTTT,NA,NA,TRBJ1-5,TRBV7-9
CASRDRGFEQYF,TGTGCCAGCAGAGACAGGGGCTTCGAGCAGTACTTC,TRBD1,NA,TRBJ2-7,TRBV6-5
CASSGPSGGSYEQYF,TGTGCCAGCAGCGGCCCCAGCGGGGGATCCTACGAGCAGTACTTC,TRBD2,NA,TRBJ2-7,TRBV5-4
CASSQEGASYNSPLHF,TGTGCCAGCAGCCAAGAAGGGGCCTCCTATAATTCACCCCTCCACTTT,NA,few,TRBJ1-6,TRBV3-1/TRBV3-2
CASSLAGVGNSPLHF,TGCGCCAGCAGCTTGGCAGGGGTTGGTAATTCACCCCTCCACTTT,NA,once,TRBJ1-6,TRBV5-1
CASDGGADTEAFF,TGTGCCAGCGATGGGGGGGCCGACACTGAAGCTTTCTTT,NA,NA,TRBJ1-1,TRBV7-9
CASSVGPGQSYEQYF,TGTGCCAGCAGCGTAGGCCCGGGACAGTCCTACGAGCAGTACTTC,TRBD1,NA,TRBJ2-7,TRBV9
CASSFTGSNSPLHF,TGTGCCAGCAGCTTCACAGGGTCGAATTCACCCCTCCACTTT,NA,few,TRBJ1-6,TRBV5-4
CASSQLPADEKLFF,TGTGCCAGCAGCCAATTGCCGGCGGATGAAAAACTGTTTTTT,NA,NA,TRBJ1-4,TRBV16
CASSFSRTGEKLFF,TGTGCCAGCAGTTTTTCCCGGACAGGTGAAAAACTGTTTTTT,TRBD1,NA,TRBJ1-4,TRBV7-2
CASSQNGRPGYYEQYF,TGCGCCAGCAGCCAAAACGGGAGGCCAGGCTACTACGAGCAGTACTTC,TRBD2,NA,TRBJ2-7,TRBV4-1
CASSAQADTQYF,TGTGCCAGTAGTGCGCAGGCGGATACGCAGTATTTT,NA,NA,TRBJ2-3,TRBV19
CATFLIGGPSYGYTF,TGTGCCACCTTTCTCATCGGGGGGCCAAGCTATGGCTACACCTTC,NA,NA,TRBJ1-2,TRBV24-1
CASSSGTGGARGINEKLFF,TGCGCCAGCAGCTCCGGGACTGGGGGGGCACGCGGGATTAATGAAAAACTGTTTTTT,NA,NA,TRBJ1-4,TRBV5-1
CASRTGTADGYTF,TGCGCCAGCAGAACCGGGACAGCCGATGGCTACACCTTC,TRBD1,NA,TRBJ1-2,TRBV10-2
CASSESGSWAETQYF,TGTGCCAGCAGTGAAAGTGGATCCTGGGCAGAGACCCAGTACTTC,NA,NA,TRBJ2-5,TRBV2
CASSLMGHTGELFF,TGTGCCAGCAGCTTAATGGGGCACACCGGGGAGCTGTTTTTT,NA,NA,TRBJ2-2,TRBV7-9
CASSPRLDFGHEQFF,TGCGCCAGCAGCCCTCGACTAGACTTCGGCCATGAGCAGTTCTTC,NA,NA,TRBJ2-1,TRBV4-3
CASSLGSEAFF,TGTGCCAGCAGCTTAGGGAGTGAAGCTTTCTTT,NA,NA,TRBJ1-1,TRBV7-2
CASSWGQGTTEAFF,TGTGCCAGCAGCTGGGGACAGGGAACCACTGAAGCTTTCTTT,TRBD1,NA,TRBJ1-1,TRBV11-2
CASSQQENTEAFF,TGTGCCAGCAGTCAACAGGAGAACACTGAAGCTTTCTTT,NA,NA,TRBJ1-1,TRBV7-3
CATSTRTGLAQHF,TGTGCCACCAGCACGAGGACAGGACTGGCTCAGCATTTT,TRBD1,NA,TRBJ1-5,TRBV15
CASSRGGTKNIQYF,TGTGCCAGCAGCCGCGGGGGGACCAAAAACATTCAGTACTTC,TRBD2,NA,TRBJ2-4,TRBV5-6
CASSFTGQGGSGANVLTF,TGTGCCAGCAGCTTCACCGGGCAGGGAGGCTCTGGGGCCAACGTCCTGACTTTC,NA,NA,TRBJ2-6,TRBV7-6
CASSPWGPRKTF,TGTGCCAGCAGCCCCTGGGGGCCGAGGAAGACTTTC,NA,NA,TRBJ2-6,TRBV7-9
CASSQVSDYNEQFF,TGCGCCAGCAGCCAAGTCTCAGACTACAATGAGCAGTTCTTC,NA,NA,TRBJ2-1,TRBV4-3
CASSFSGGAISEQYF,TGTGCCAGCAGCTTTAGCGGGGGGGCAATCTCCGAGCAGTACTTC,TRBD2,NA,TRBJ2-7,TRBV11-2
CASRGQGYEKLFF,TGCGCCAGCAGGGGACAGGGGTATGAAAAACTGTTTTTT,TRBD1,once,TRBJ1-4,TRBV10-2
CASSQGSAGDNEQFF,TGCGCCAGCAGCCAAGGTTCAGCAGGGGACAATGAGCAGTTCTTC,NA,NA,TRBJ2-1,TRBV4-1
CASSVALTGSDSPLHF,TGTGCCAGCAGCGTAGCCCTGACGGGATCTGATTCACCCCTCCACTTT,NA,few,TRBJ1-6,TRBV9
CASSTGQNSPLHF,TGTGCCAGTAGTACCGGACAGAATTCACCCCTCCACTTT,NA,few,TRBJ1-6,TRBV19
CASSITGTGGAGELFF,TGTGCCAGTAGTATAACCGGGACAGGTGGGGCCGGGGAGCTGTTTTTT,TRBD1,NA,TRBJ2-2,TRBV19
CAIRRGGVVGEAFF,TGTGCCATACGACGTGGGGGGGTAGTTGGTGAAGCTTTCTTT,NA,NA,TRBJ1-1,TRBV28
CASSQGPQAGGIYEQYF,TGTGCCAGCAGCCAAGGCCCCCAGGCCGGGGGTATCTACGAGCAGTACTTC,NA,NA,TRBJ2-7,TRBV4-2
CASRSTGGWETQYF,TGCGCCAGCAGGTCGACGGGGGGATGGGAGACCCAGTACTTC,TRBD2,NA,TRBJ2-5,TRBV5-1
CASSRLDRDRLELFF,TGTGCCAGCAGCCGCTTGGACAGAGACCGTTTGGAGCTGTTTTTT,NA,few,TRBJ2-2,TRBV5-4
CASSLSSDRVYAGELFF,TGTGCCAGCAGCTTAAGTTCGGACAGGGTTTATGCCGGGGAGCTGTTTTTT,TRBD1,NA,TRBJ2-2,TRBV7-3
CASSATPTGGAGYTF,TGTGCCAGCAGCGCCACCCCGACAGGGGGCGCGGGCTACACCTTC,TRBD1,NA,TRBJ1-2,TRBV9